This TCR beta chain came from a study of Graves' ophthalmopathy and Graves' hyperthyroidism. Study outcomes and limitations: Blood was where most expanded thyroid clonotypes above 0.001 frequency also turned up. Separation of ophthalmopathy from stable hyperthyroidism was achieved by a 13-signature model, at about 89% sensitivity and roughly 81% specificity.

V was clipped by 7 bases and J by 8 bases, with 20 bases between them. The CDR3 is 14 residues long. The germline gives CDR1 ENHRY, CDR2 SYGVKD. In this sample, this clonotype turned up a few times. As yet, its antigen is unknown. Since a much larger clone is just one base distant, this may be a read error. TCR beta CDR3 amplification used RNA transcripts. First-round RT-PCR relied on HTBI primers, and a second-round multiplex PCR came next. TCRdb ran MiXCR on the multiplex PCR reads and lists one entry per CDR3 protein. The sample lists 650,000 to 800,000 distinct CDR3 sequences, roughly 41% seen once, with 3% to 3.5% in the top ten.

The genes are TRBV10-3 and TRBJ1-2; D remains unclear. The clonotype originates from an adult man with Graves' ophthalmopathy. The source material was peripheral blood. This chain's CDR3 is CAITEQLAAHGYTF. CDR3 sequence (DNA): TGTGCCATCACCGAACAACTCGCTGCCCACGGCTACACCTTC.